This TCR beta chain was sequenced for a study of shared clonotypes between healthy human individuals. The sample holds one count of this clone. Sequencing was performed with immunoSEQ multiplex PCR; in TCRdb, only in-frame clones are kept and a portion is missing. The data contain about 2.3 million clones, 80% to 95% of them singletons. CDR1 is MGHRA and CDR2 is YSYEKL in the germline V gene. The CDR3 extends over 17 amino acids. J gave up 0 bases and V 0 bases, and 6 bases lay outside the gene matches. The clonotype comes from a young man in good health. Some clones in this sample may be carry-over from other donors' samples. The chain carries TRBV4-1 and TRBJ2-5, with 8 bases aligning to TRBD2. Input material: naive CD4+ T cells from PBMCs. Subset of the sample: CD45RA+ positively selected. CDR3 bases: TGCGCCAGCAGCCAAGACTCGGTAGCGGGGTACCAAGAGACCCAGTACTTC. This codes for CASSQDSVAGYQETQYF.